The TCR beta chain under discussion was sequenced for a study of cytomegalovirus exposure and HLA in healthy donors. PCR primers comprised 60 Vbeta and 13 Jbeta primers. Using immunoSEQ multiplex PCR, the repertoire was profiled, and TCRdb retains in-frame clones only, with some absent. The top ten clones hold around 3% of a sample with approximately 130,000 clones, 82% of them seen once. Study results and caveats: Indistinguishable V segments, including TRBV6-2 and TRBV6-3, were excluded. In a later analysis, a genetic analysis reported fewer productive-TCR N-insertions in an Asian-associated ancestry cluster than the cohort average. Accurate predictions that matched the HLA-A and HLA-B alleles of most subjects were reportedly made from TCR beta sequences.

This clone was counted a few times. Its antigen is as yet unknown. Trimming removed 1 base from V and 2 bases from J, with 12 bases in between. In germline, CDR1 is SGHKS, CDR2 YYEKEE (reference sequence). The CDR3 totals 15 residues. Nominally healthy donors provided the samples, though records likely missed some immune exposures. The V gene is TRBV5-5, the J gene TRBJ2-5; D uncertain. Input material: PBMCs. The source is a boy younger than 10 in good health and CMV-seronegative. CDR3 residues: CASSLTFNFQETQYF. DNA for the CDR3: TGTGCCAGCAGCTTGACTTTTAACTTTCAAGAGACCCAGTACTTC.